This entry lists 27 T cell receptor beta chains sequenced from one sample in a study of blood T cell repertoires in COVID-19 (dated by TCRdb to about 2020). Library creation used the immunoSEQ multiplex PCR assay. In TCRdb, the immuneACCESS table is reduced to in-frame sequences with V and J assigned. These tables do not hold every clone; where another copy was compared, an unresolved V gene accounts for under half, and the others remain unexplained. The sample data list some 150,000 clones, and 87% of these were observed just once. The ten largest clonotypes hold 1.5% to 2% of the sample. Material: peripheral blood. The source of these receptors is a woman in her forties or fifties with acute or convalescent COVID-19.

The rearrangement joins TRBV27 to TRBJ1-5, with D unclear. The germline CDR1 and CDR2 sequences are MNHEY and SMNVEV (reference sequence). Between the trimmed V and J ends, which lost 1 base and 4 bases, there was a span of 8 bases. The CDR3 runs to 14 residues. The CDR3 is CASSLWPGNQPQHF. The CDR3 DNA reads TGTGCCAGCAGTTTATGGCCTGGTAATCAGCCCCAGCATTTT.

The rearrangement links TRBV6-2 or TRBV6-3 to TRBJ1-1, with 7 positions matching TRBD1. Germline loops: CDR1 MNHEY, CDR2 SVGEGT. V was clipped by 5 bases and J by 4 bases; unmatched bases: 4. The CDR3 spans 13 residues. The CDR3 DNA reads TGTGCCAGCAGTCGACAGGGATTCACTGAAGCTTTCTTT. Translated: CASSRQGFTEAFF.

Here the CDR3 DNA reads TGTGCCAGCAGACGCGGCGGCGCGCGGGAAAAACTGTTTTTT. It is translated as CASRRGGAREKLFF. The chain recombines TRBV7-2 with TRBJ1-4; no clear D. This CDR3 region has 14 residues. Germline assignment: CDR1 SGHTA and CDR2 FQGNSA. V lost 6 bases, J lost 8 bases, and 16 bases lay in between.

The rearrangement joins TRBV27 to TRBJ2-3, with a possible D match to TRBD1 (5 bases). V lost 5 bases and J lost 3, with 12 bases in between. Germline V gives CDR1 MNHEY, CDR2 SMNVEV (reference sequence). This CDR3 contains 14 residues. The CDR3 sequence is CASSLTGPTDTQYF. The CDR3 nucleotides are TGTGCCAGCAGTCTAACAGGTCCGACAGATACGCAGTATTTT.

The sample holds a few counts of this clone. This same CDR3 is encoded by further DNA sequences in the sample. The chain employs TRBV19 and TRBJ1-2, with D possibly TRBD1 on 5 matching bases. The CDR3 runs 15 residues. Trimming cost V 3 bases and J 1 base, with 12 bases left between them. Germline lookup yields CDR1 LNHDA and CDR2 SQIVND (reference sequence). CDR3 amino acids: CASSIGQGLNYGYTF. CDR3 coding DNA: TGTGCCAGTAGTATCGGGCAGGGCCTTAACTATGGCTACACCTTC.

The rearrangement uses TRBV18 and TRBJ2-5; 8 positions match TRBD1. Per germline, CDR1 KGHSH and CDR2 LQKENI. V dropped 4 bases and J dropped 2; count of bases not matched to a gene: 0. The CDR3 sequence is 13 residues long. The CDR3 region has the DNA TGTGCCAGCTCACGGGACAGGCAAGAGACCCAGTACTTC. It encodes CASSRDRQETQYF. Combining the CDR3 with reference TRBV18 and TRBJ2-5 gives the whole variable domain NAGVMQNPRHLVRRRGQEARLRCSPMKGHSHVYWYRQLPEEGLKFMVYLQKENIIDESGMPKERFSAEFPKEGPSILRIQQVVRGDSAAYFCASSRDRQETQYFGPGTRLLVL.

A word on this clone: The sample holds other DNA sequences that translate to the same CDR3. The chain couples TRBV4-3 to TRBJ1-4; 10 bases are shared with TRBD1. The CDR3 is made up of 15 amino acids. V gave up 0 bases and J gave up 5 bases; unmatched junction bases: 0. Germline CDR1 reads LGHNA; CDR2 reads YSLEER. The CDR3, as DNA: TGCGCCAGCAGCCAAGAGGGACAGGGGAATGAAAAACTGTTTTTT. It yields the protein CASSQEGQGNEKLFF.

The genes are TRBV5-1 and TRBJ1-6; TRBD1 is a possible D gene (6 bases). CDR1 SGHRS and CDR2 YFSETQ come from the germline V gene. This CDR3 spans 16 amino acids. The V end was cut by 4 bases, the J end by 5 bases, with 16 bases between. The CDR3 DNA follows: TGCGCCAGCAGCCTCCAAGGGGGTTGGGATAATTCACCCCTCCACTTT. Residues: CASSLQGGWDNSPLHF.

The chain has TRBV27 and TRBJ2-7; 9 bases agree with TRBD2. The CDR3 length is 15 residues. V lost 5 bases, J lost 3 bases, and 8 bases stayed unmatched. Germline CDR1 is MNHEY and CDR2 is SMNVEV (reference sequence). The CDR3 loop is CASSPWLAGLYEQYF. Here the CDR3 DNA reads TGTGCCAGCAGTCCCTGGCTAGCGGGGCTCTACGAGCAGTACTTC.

This chain joins TRBV5-1 and TRBJ1-2; TRBD1 matches at 9 bases. The V and J ends lost 0 bases and 6 bases, in that order; junction bases with no gene match: 6. Germline assignment: CDR1 SGHRS and CDR2 YFSETQ. There are 15 residues in the CDR3. CDR3 loop: CASSLAGQGKNGYTF. In nucleotides, the CDR3 is TGCGCCAGCAGCTTGGCGGGACAGGGCAAGAATGGCTACACCTTC.

This CDR3 is CAISESGLVGDTQYF. The CDR3 nucleotides are TGTGCCATCAGTGAGTCGGGACTAGTCGGAGATACGCAGTATTTT. The V gene is TRBV10-3, the J gene TRBJ2-3; 8 positions match TRBD2. The CDR3 runs 15 residues. Trimming removed 0 bases from V and 5 bases from J; junction bases left unmatched: 4. Germline V gene lookup returns CDR1 ENHRY and CDR2 SYGVKD.

This chain connects TRBV7-6 to TRBJ1-4; D ambiguous. Germline lookup yields CDR1 SGHVS and CDR2 FNYEAQ. V lost 1 base, J lost 4 bases, and 10 bases lay in between. This CDR3 is built from 15 residues. This CDR3 is CASSLGAGSNEKLFF. The CDR3, as DNA: TGTGCCAGCAGCTTAGGGGCAGGAAGTAATGAAAAACTGTTTTTT.

This rearrangement joins TRBV2 to TRBJ2-7; D call uncertain. The CDR3 extends over 13 amino acids. The V gene lost 7 bases and the J gene lost 2 bases, with 12 bases spanning the gap. Germline V gene sequence: CDR1 SNHLY, CDR2 FYNNEI. CDR3: CASTANSPYEQYF. DNA for the CDR3: TGTGCCAGCACTGCTAACAGCCCCTACGAGCAGTACTTC.

The CDR3 loop reads CASSWGTLGAFF. DNA for the CDR3: TGTGCCAGCAGTTGGGGGACATTAGGGGCTTTCTTT. The J gene is TRBJ1-1, the V gene TRBV12-3 or TRBV12-4; D may be TRBD1 (6 bases). The CDR3 totals 12 residues. V gave up 4 bases and J gave up 11 bases, with 14 bases separating them.

The rearrangement joins TRBV11-3 to TRBJ2-5, with 7 bases lining up with TRBD2. Germline CDR1 and CDR2: SGHNT and YENEEA. The CDR3 runs 14 residues. The V segment lost 3 bases and the J segment 2 bases; nucleotides outside the gene matches: 3. In DNA, the CDR3 is TGTGCCAGCAGCTTGGGAGGGGCGCAAGAGACCCAGTACTTC. Translation gives CASSLGGAQETQYF.

The V call is TRBV6-6, the J call TRBJ1-1; no reliable D call. Trimming shortened V by 2 bases and J by 11 bases, and 12 bases separated the two germline ends. This CDR3 has 12 amino acids. Germline values: CDR1 MNHNY, CDR2 SVGAGI (reference sequence). CDR3 sequence: CASSYGPRRAFF. The CDR3 region has the DNA TGTGCCAGCAGTTACGGACCCCGGAGGGCTTTCTTT.

V and J are TRBV3-1 (or the pseudogene TRBV3-2) and TRBJ2-3, with 9 bases lining up with TRBD1. Germline V gene sequence: CDR1 LGHDT, CDR2 YNNKEL (reference sequence). Trimming cost V 0 bases and J 6 bases; bases outside gene matches: 10. The CDR3 runs 17 residues. CDR3 sequence: CASSQDLTGGAVDTQYF. The CDR3, as DNA: TGTGCCAGCAGCCAAGATCTCACAGGGGGCGCCGTCGATACGCAGTATTTT.

The V call is TRBV6-6, the J call TRBJ2-7, with 7 bases lining up with TRBD2. The germline gives CDR1 MNHNY, CDR2 SVGAGI (reference sequence). J gave up 2 bases and V 6 bases, and 7 bases lay outside the gene matches. The CDR3 is 14 amino acids. Written as DNA, the CDR3 is TGTGCCAGCAGACGAGCGGGGACTACCTACGAGCAGTACTTC. Protein: CASRRAGTTYEQYF.

The chain is built from TRBV7-6 and TRBJ1-5; D is possibly TRBD1 (6 bases). Germline values: CDR1 SGHVS, CDR2 FNYEAQ. This CDR3 is built from 14 residues. V was shortened by 5 bases and J by 5 bases, with 13 bases between the two germline ends. CDR3 sequence (DNA): TGTGCCAGCAGCCTACAGGGAAGCGATCAGCCCCAGCATTTT. It encodes CASSLQGSDQPQHF.

The chain employs TRBV5-5 and TRBJ2-2; possibly TRBD1 for D (6 bases). Germline CDR1 reads SGHKS; CDR2 reads YYEKEE (reference sequence). V was cut by 0 bases and J by 2 bases, with 11 bases left in between. This CDR3 comprises 16 residues. CDR3 loop: CASSLVPRGNTGELFF. CDR3 bases: TGTGCCAGCAGCTTGGTGCCCAGGGGAAACACCGGGGAGCTGTTTTTT.

V gene TRBV30 combines with J gene TRBJ1-5; perhaps TRBD1 as D (6 bases). V was pared by 0 bases and J by 4 bases, with 16 bases between. In germline, CDR1 is GTSNPN, CDR2 SVGIG (reference sequence). The CDR3 totals 16 residues. The CDR3 spells CAWSVPAGAVNQPQHF. The CDR3 nucleotides read TGTGCCTGGAGTGTACCGGCAGGGGCGGTAAATCAGCCCCAGCATTTT.

This clone was picked up one time. The chain employs TRBV5-4 and TRBJ1-3; 7 nucleotides align to TRBD1. The CDR3 length is 14 residues. V shed 5 bases, J shed 6 bases, and the junction held 8 bases outside the gene matches. CDR1 is SGHNT and CDR2 is YYREEE in the germline V gene (reference sequence). CDR3 loop: CASRPGQDSNTIYF. The CDR3 region has the DNA TGTGCCAGCAGGCCTGGACAGGACTCAAACACCATATATTTT.

This clone was picked up one time. The rearrangement joins TRBV6-6 to TRBJ1-1; tentatively, D is TRBD1 (6 bases). The CDR3 totals 14 residues. V lost 2 bases and J 1 base, leaving 8 bases between the germline ends. Per the germline V gene, CDR1 is MNHNY and CDR2 is SVGAGI (reference sequence). Here the CDR3 reads CASSYGGGNTEAFF. CDR3 nucleotides: TGTGCCAGCAGTTACGGGGGCGGGAACACTGAAGCTTTCTTT.

The chain employs TRBV21-1 and TRBJ1-4. TRBV21-1 is described as a pseudogene. This CDR3 has 17 residues. CDR3 region: CASSKEGGGDINEKLFF. The CDR3 nucleotides are TGTGCCAGCAGCAAAGAGGGAGGCGGGGATATTAATGAAAAACTGTTTTTT.

V is TRBV4-1 and J is TRBJ1-4, with 9 bases identical to TRBD1. CDR3 length equals 17 residues. V shed 1 base, J shed 4 bases, and the junction held 7 bases outside the gene matches. Germline CDR1 and CDR2: MGHRA and YSYEKL. The CDR3: CASSQGTGERFNEKLFF. As DNA, the CDR3 is TGCGCCAGCAGCCAAGGGACAGGGGAGAGATTTAATGAAAAACTGTTTTTT.

This chain joins TRBV15 and TRBJ2-5, with TRBD2 matching 10 bases. The CDR3 length is 14 residues. In germline, CDR1 is LNHNV, CDR2 YYDKDF (reference sequence). V lost 6 bases, J lost 5 bases, and 6 bases stayed unmatched. CDR3 DNA: TGTGCCACCAGAGCGGGGGGGGCCCTCGAGACCCAGTACTTC. As protein: CATRAGGALETQYF. The whole variable domain, remainder taken from reference TRBV15 and TRBJ2-5, is DAMVIQNPRYQVTQFGKPVTLSCSQTLNHNVMYWYQQKSSQAPKLLFHYYDKDFNNEADTPDNFQSRRPNTSFCFLDIRSPGLGDTAMYLCATRAGGALETQYFGPGTRLLVL.

This clone appeared once. The rearrangement links TRBV9 to TRBJ1-5, with 9 nucleotides matching TRBD1. There are 15 residues in the CDR3. Germline V gives CDR1 SGDLS, CDR2 YYNGEE. V gave up 5 bases and J gave up 1 base; unmatched junction bases: 4. The CDR3 DNA reads as TGTGCCAGCAGTTCCGGACAGGGGAGCAATCAGCCCCAGCATTTT. Translation: CASSSGQGSNQPQHF.